This TCR beta chain was identified during a study of shared clonotypes between healthy human individuals. Study-level results: When compared with the clonotypes that were shared by all four sorted-subset donors, the non-shared clonotypes turned out to have lower generation probabilities. Donors were few, which limited the genetic and exposure-history diversity represented. Clonotypes that were shared across a few donors made up roughly 5% of naive CD4 clonotypes.

Comments on this clone: As yet, its antigen is unknown.

Trimming removed 4 bases from V and 0 bases from J, with 13 bases in between. The length of the CDR3 is 15 residues. Germline CDR1 is SGHVS and CDR2 is FQNEAQ. Libraries were prepared by immunoSEQ multiplex PCR; TCRdb keeps only in-frame clonotypes and omits some of them. The data show about 640,000 clones, around 72% seen once. The sequence was obtained from a woman aged 30 to 39 in good health. Sequenced input: memory CD4+ T cells sorted from blood. Described subset: CD45RA-negative fraction. The chain is built from TRBV7-8 and TRBJ2-7, with D unclear. As DNA, the CDR3 is TGTGCCAGCAGCTCCACATTTTACCGCTCCTACGAGCAGTACTTC. This gives the protein CASSSTFYRSYEQYF.